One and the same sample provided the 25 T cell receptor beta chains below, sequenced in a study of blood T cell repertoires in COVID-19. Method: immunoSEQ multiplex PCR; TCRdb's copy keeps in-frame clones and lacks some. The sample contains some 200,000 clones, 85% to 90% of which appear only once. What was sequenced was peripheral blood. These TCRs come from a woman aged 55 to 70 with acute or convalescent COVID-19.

The CDR3, as DNA: TGTGCCAGCAGCCAAGATGGGGGCAGAGAAGCTTTCTTT. Residues: CASSQDGGREAFF. V gene TRBV4-2 combines with J gene TRBJ1-1; tentatively, D is TRBD1 (6 bases). Germline V gene data show CDR1 as LGHNA and CDR2 as YNFKEQ. Deletions cut 0 bases from V and 8 bases from J, with 10 bases between. The CDR3 extends over 13 amino acids.

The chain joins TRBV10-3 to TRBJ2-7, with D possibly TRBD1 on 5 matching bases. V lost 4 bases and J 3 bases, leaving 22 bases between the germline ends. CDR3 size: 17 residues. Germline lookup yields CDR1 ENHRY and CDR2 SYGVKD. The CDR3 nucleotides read TGTGCCATCAGTGCCCCCGACGGCAGGGTTTGGTGCTACGAGCAGTACGTC. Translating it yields CAISAPDGRVWCYEQYV.

The CDR3 reads CASSLSITVYGYTF. The CDR3 nucleotides read TGTGCCAGCAGTTTAAGTATTACAGTCTATGGCTACACCTTC. This chain connects TRBV28 to TRBJ1-2, with D hard to call. Trimming left V 2 bases short and J 4 bases short, with 11 bases between. Germline-derived CDR1 and CDR2 are MDHEN and SYDVKM. CDR3 length: 14 residues.

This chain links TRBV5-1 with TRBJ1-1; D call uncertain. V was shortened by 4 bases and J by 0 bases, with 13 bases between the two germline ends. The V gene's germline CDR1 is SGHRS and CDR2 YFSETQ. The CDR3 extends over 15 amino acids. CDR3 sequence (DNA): TGCGCCAGCAGCCGAAGGGAGTCTCTGAACACTGAAGCTTTCTTT. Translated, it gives CASSRRESLNTEAFF.

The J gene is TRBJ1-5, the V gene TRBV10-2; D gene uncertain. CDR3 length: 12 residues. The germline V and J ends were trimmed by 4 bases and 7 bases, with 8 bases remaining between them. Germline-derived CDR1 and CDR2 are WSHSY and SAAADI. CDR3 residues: CASSAPSQPQHF. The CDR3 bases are TGCGCCAGCAGTGCCCCTTCCCAGCCCCAGCATTTT.

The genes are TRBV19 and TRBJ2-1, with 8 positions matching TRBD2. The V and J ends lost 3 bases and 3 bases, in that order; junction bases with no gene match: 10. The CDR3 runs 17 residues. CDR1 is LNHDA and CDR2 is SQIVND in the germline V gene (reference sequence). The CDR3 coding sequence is TGTGCCAGTAGTATCGAGCGGGGGCGATGGCTCTACAATGAGCAGTTCTTC. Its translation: CASSIERGRWLYNEQFF.

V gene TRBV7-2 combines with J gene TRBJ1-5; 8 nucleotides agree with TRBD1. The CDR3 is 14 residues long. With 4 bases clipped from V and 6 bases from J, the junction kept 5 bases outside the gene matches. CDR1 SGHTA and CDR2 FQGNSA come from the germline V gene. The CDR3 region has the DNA TGTGCCAGCAGCTCCGCAGGGGGCGGTCAGCCCCAGCATTTT. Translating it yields CASSSAGGGQPQHF.

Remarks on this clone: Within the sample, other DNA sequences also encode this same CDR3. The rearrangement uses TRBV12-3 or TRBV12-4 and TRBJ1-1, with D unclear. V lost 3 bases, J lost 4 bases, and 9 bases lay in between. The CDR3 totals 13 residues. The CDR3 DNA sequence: TGTGCCAGCAGTTTTAGTCGGGGCACTGAAGCTTTCTTT. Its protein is CASSFSRGTEAFF.

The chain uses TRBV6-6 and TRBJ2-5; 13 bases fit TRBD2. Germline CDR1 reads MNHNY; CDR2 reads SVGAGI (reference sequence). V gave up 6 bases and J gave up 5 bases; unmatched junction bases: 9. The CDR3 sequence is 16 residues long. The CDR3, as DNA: TGTGCCAGCAGACCGGGACTAGCGGGGCCCGGGGAGACCCAGTACTTC. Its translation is CASRPGLAGPGETQYF.

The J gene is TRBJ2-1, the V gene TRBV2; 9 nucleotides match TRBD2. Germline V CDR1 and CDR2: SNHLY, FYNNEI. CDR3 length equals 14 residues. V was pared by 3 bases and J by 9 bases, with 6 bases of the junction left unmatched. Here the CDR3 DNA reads TGTGCCAGCAGTGACGTTGCGGGAGGGGGTGAGCAGTTCTTC. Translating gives CASSDVAGGGEQFF.

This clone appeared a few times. The CDR3 loop is CASSLVGGLTYEQYV. CDR3 DNA: TGTGCCAGCAGCTTAGTGGGAGGCCTTACCTACGAGCAGTACGTC. The chain is built from TRBV5-4 and TRBJ2-7, with a weak D call TRBD2 (6 bases). The germline V gene has CDR1 SGHNT and CDR2 YYREEE (reference sequence). Between the trimmed V and J ends, which lost 2 bases and 2 bases, there was a span of 14 bases. This CDR3 has 15 amino acids.

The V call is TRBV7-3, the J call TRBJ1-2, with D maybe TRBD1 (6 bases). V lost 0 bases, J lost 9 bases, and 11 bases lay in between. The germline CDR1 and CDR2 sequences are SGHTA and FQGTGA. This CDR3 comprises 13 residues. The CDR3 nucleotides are TGTGCCAGCAGCTTAACAGGACAGAGGAGCTACACCTTC. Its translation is CASSLTGQRSYTF.

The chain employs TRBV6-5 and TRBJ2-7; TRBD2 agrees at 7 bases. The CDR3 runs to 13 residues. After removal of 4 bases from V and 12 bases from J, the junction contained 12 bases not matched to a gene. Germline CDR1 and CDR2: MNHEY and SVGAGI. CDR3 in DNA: TGTGCCAGCAGTTTTGGAGGGGCCGGGAGGCTGTACGTC. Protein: CASSFGGAGRLYV.

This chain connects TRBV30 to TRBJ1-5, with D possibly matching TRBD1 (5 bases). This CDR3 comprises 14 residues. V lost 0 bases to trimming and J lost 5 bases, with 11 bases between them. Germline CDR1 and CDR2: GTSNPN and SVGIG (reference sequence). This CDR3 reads CAWSVRQSDQPQHF. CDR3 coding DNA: TGTGCCTGGAGTGTACGACAGTCCGATCAGCCCCAGCATTTT.

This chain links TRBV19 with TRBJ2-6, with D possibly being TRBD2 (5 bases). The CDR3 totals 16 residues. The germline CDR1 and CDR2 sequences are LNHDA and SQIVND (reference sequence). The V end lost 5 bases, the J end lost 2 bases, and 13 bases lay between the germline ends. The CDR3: CASSPQRAAGANVLTF. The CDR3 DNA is TGTGCCAGTAGTCCCCAGAGGGCAGCTGGGGCCAACGTCCTGACTTTC.

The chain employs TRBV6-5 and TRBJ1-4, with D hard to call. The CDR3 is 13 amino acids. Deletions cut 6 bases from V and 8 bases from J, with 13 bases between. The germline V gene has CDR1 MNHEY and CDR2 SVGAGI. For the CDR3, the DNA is TGTGCCAGCAGCCCCCCCGGAGGGGAAAAACTGTTTTTT. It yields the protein CASSPPGGEKLFF.

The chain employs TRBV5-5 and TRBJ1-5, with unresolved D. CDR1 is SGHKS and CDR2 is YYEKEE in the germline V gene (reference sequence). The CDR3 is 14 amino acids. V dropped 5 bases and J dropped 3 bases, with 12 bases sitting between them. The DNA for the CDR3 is TGTGCCAGCAGTTCCGAGGGAGTCAATCAGCCCCAGCATTTT. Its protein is CASSSEGVNQPQHF.

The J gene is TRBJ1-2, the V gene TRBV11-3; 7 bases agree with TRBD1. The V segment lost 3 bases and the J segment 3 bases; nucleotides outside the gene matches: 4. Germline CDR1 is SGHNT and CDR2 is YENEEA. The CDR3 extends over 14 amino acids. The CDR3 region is CASSFTGVDYGYTF. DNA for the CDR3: TGTGCCAGCAGCTTTACAGGGGTGGACTATGGCTACACCTTC.

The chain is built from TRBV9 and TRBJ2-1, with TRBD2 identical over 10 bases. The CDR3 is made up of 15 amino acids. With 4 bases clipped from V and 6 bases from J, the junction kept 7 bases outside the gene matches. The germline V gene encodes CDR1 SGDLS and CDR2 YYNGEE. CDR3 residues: CASSLEGLAINEQFF. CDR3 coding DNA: TGTGCCAGCAGCCTCGAGGGACTAGCGATCAATGAGCAGTTCTTC.

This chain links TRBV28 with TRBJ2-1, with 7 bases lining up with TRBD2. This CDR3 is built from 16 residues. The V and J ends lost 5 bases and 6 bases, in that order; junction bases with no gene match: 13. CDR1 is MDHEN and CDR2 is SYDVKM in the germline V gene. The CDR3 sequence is CASSPPRLARGNEQFF. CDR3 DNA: TGTGCCAGCAGTCCCCCCAGACTAGCCAGAGGCAATGAGCAGTTCTTC.

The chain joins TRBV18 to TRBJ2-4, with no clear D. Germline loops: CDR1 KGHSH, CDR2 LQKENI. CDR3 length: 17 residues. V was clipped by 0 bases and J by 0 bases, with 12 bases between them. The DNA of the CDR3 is TGTGCCAGCTCACCACCCACCAGCGCGATAGCCAAAAACATTCAGTACTTC. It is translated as CASSPPTSAIAKNIQYF.

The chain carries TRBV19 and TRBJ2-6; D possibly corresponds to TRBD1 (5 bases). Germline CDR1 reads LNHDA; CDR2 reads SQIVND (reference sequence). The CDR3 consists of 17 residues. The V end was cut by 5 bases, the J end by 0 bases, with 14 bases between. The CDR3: CASSFPSTGSGANVLTF. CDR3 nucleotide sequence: TGTGCCAGTAGTTTCCCATCTACAGGCTCTGGGGCCAACGTCCTGACTTTC.

The CDR3 region has the DNA TGTGCCAGCAGTGAGGGCGCAGGGGCGAACTATGGCTACACCTTC. It encodes CASSEGAGANYGYTF. This rearrangement joins TRBV2 to TRBJ1-2; D is possibly TRBD1 (6 bases). Per the germline V gene, CDR1 is SNHLY and CDR2 is FYNNEI. V was shortened by 3 bases and J by 2 bases, with 13 bases between the two germline ends. This CDR3 comprises 15 residues.

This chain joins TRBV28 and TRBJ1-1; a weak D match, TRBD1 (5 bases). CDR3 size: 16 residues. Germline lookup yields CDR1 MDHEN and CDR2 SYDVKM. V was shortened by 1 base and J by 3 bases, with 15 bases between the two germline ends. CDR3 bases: TGTGCCAGCAGTTTATATGGCGGGGGATCGTACACTGAAGCTTTCTTT. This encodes CASSLYGGGSYTEAFF.

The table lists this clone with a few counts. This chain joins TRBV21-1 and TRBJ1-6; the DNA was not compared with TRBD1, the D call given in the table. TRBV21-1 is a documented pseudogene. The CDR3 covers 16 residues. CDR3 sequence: CASNPGDRGRNSPLHF. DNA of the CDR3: TGTGCCAGCAACCCTGGGGACAGGGGGCGGAATTCACCCCTCCACTTT.